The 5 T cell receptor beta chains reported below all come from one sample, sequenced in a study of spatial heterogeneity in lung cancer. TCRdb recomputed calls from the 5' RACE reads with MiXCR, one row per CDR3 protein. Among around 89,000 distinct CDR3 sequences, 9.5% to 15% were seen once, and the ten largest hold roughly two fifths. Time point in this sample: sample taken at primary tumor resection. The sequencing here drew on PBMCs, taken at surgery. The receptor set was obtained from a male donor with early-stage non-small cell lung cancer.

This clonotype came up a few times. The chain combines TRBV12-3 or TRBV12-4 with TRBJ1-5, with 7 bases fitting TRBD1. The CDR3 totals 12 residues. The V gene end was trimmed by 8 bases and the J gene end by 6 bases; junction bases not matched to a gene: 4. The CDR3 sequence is CASGTVSQPQHF. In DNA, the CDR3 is TGTGCCAGCGGGACAGTCAGTCAGCCCCAGCATTTT.

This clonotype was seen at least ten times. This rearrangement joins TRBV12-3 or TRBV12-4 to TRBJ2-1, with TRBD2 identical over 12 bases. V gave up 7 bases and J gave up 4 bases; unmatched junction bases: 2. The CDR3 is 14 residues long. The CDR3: CASTGLAGYNEQFF. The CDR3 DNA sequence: TGTGCCAGCACCGGACTAGCGGGGTACAATGAGCAGTTCTTC.

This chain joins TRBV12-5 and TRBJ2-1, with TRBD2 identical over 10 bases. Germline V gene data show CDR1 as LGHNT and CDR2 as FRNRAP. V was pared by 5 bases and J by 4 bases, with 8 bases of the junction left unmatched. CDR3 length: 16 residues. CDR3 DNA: TGTGCTAGTGGTACCACCGGGACTAGCGTGTACAATGAGCAGTTCTTC. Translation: CASGTTGTSVYNEQFF.

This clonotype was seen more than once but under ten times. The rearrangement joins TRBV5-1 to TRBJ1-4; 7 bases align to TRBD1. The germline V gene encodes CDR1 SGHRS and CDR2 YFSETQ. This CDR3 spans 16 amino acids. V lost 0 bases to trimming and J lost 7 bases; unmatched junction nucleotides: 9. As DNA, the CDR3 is TGCGCCAGCAGCTTGGAAGGGGGCGACTTTGGTGAAAAACTGTTTTTT. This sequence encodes CASSLEGGDFGEKLFF. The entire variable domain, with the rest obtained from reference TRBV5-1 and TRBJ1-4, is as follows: KAGVTQTPRYLIKTRGQQVTLSCSPISGHRSVSWYQQTPGQGLQFLFEYFSETQRNKGNFPGRFSGRQFSNSRSEMNVSTLELGDSALYLCASSLEGGDFGEKLFFGSGTQLSVL.

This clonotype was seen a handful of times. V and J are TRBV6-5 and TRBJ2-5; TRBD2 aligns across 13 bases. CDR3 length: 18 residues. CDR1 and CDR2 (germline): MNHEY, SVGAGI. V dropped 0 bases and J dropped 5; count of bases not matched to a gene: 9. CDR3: CASSYSAPGLAGWETQYF. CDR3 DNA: TGTGCCAGCAGTTACTCCGCCCCGGGACTAGCGGGATGGGAGACCCAGTACTTC.